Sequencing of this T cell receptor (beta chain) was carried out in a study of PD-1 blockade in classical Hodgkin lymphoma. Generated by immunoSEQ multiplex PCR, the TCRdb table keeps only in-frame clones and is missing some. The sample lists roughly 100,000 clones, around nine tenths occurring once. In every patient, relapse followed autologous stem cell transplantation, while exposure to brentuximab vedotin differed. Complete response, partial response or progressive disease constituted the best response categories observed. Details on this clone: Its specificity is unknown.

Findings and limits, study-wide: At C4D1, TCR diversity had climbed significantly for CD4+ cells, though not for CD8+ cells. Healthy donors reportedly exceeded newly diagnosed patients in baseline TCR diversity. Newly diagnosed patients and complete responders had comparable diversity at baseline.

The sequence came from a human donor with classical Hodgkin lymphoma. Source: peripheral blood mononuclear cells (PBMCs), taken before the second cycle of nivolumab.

The CDR3 nucleotides are TGTGCCAGCAGCTTTCTAGACAGGGCGGGTGAAAAACTGTTTTTT. Its translation is CASSFLDRAGEKLFF. The V call is TRBV7-9, the J call TRBJ1-4; 7 bases line up with TRBD1. With V trimmed by 3 bases and J by 7 bases, 8 bases remained unmatched. CDR3 length equals 15 residues. Germline CDR1 reads SEHNR; CDR2 reads FQNEAQ (reference sequence).